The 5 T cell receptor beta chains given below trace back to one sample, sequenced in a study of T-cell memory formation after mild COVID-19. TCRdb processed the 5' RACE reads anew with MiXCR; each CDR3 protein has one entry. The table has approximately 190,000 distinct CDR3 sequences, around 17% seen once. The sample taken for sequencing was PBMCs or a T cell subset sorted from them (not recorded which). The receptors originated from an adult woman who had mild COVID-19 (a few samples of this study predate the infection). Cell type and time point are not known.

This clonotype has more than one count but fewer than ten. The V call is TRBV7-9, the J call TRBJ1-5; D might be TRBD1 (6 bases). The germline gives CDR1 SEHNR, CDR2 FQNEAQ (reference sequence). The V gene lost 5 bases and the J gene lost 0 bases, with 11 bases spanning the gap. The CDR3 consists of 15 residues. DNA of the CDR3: TGTGCCAGCAGCCGAGGGGGTGATAGCAATCAGCCCCAGCATTTT. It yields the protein CASSRGGDSNQPQHF.

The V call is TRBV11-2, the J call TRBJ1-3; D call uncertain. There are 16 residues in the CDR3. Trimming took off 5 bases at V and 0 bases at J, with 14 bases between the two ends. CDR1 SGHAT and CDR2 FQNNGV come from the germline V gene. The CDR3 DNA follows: TGTGCCAGCAGCCCACACATTTGGGGCTCTGGAAACACCATATATTTT. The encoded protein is CASSPHIWGSGNTIYF.

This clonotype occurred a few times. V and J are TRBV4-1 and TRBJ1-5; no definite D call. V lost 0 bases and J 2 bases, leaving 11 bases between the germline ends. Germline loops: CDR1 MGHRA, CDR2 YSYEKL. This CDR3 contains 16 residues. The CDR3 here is CASSQDGFVGNQPQHF. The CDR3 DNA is TGCGCCAGCAGCCAAGATGGTTTCGTTGGCAATCAGCCCCAGCATTTT.

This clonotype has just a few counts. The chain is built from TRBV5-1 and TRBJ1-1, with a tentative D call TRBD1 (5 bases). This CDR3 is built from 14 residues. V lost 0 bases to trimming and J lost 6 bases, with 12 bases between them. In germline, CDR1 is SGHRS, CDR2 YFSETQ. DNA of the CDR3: TGCGCCAGCAGCTTGGCCCCAGGGAGGGCTGAAGCTTTCTTT. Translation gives CASSLAPGRAEAFF.

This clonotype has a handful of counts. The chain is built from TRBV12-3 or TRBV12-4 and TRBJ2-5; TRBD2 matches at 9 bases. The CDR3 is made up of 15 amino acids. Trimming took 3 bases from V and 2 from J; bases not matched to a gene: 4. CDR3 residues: CASSFGLAPQETQYF. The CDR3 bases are TGTGCCAGCAGTTTCGGACTAGCGCCTCAAGAGACCCAGTACTTC.